This record concerns one T cell receptor beta chain sequence. What it binds is unknown. CDR3 length equals 15 residues. The germline CDR1 and CDR2 sequences are MGHRA and YSYEKL. The V end was cut by 1 base, the J end by 3 bases, with 10 bases between. The data derive from a study of T-cell memory formation after mild COVID-19. Study background: Clustering of TCRs was largely donor specific. Overall study results and limits: Detection of some responders pre-infection suggested pre-existing cross-reactive memory T cells participated. SARS-CoV-2 specificity was not confirmed for second-wave clones peaking on day 37.

After 5'RACE with constant-segment primers, TCR alpha and TCR beta cDNA libraries carrying sample barcodes and UMIs were obtained. From the 5' RACE reads, TCRdb called clonotypes with MiXCR, one entry per CDR3 protein. The sample yields about 420,000 distinct CDR3 sequences, more than 20% seen once. What was sequenced was PBMCs or a T cell subset sorted from them (not recorded which). The genes are TRBV4-1 and TRBJ1-5, with D unresolved. This TCR derives from an adult woman who had mild COVID-19 (a few samples of this study predate the infection). Cell type and time point are not known. The CDR3 is CASSQALGYNQPQHF. The CDR3 nucleotides read TGCGCCAGCAGCCAAGCCCTGGGGTACAATCAGCCCCAGCATTTT.